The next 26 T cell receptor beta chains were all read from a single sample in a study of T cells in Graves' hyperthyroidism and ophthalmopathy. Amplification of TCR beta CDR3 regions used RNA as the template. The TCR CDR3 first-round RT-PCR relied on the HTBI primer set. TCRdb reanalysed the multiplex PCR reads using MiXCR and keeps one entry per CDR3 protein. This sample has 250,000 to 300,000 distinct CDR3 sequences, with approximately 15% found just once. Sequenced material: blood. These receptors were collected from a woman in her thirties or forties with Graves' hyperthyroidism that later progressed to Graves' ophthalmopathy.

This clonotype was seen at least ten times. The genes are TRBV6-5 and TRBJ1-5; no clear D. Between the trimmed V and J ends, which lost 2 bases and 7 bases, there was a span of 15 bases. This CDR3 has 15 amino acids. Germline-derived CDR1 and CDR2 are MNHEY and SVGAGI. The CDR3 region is CASSYRASGGQPQHF. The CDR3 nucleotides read TGTGCCAGCAGTTACCGGGCCTCCGGTGGACAGCCCCAGCATTTT.

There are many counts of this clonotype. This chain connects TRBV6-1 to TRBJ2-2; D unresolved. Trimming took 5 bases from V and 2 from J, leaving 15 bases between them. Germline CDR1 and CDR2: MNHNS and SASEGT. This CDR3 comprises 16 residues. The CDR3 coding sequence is TGTGCCAGCAGTACGCAGGTTCGGGCCAACACCGGGGAGCTGTTTTTT. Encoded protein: CASSTQVRANTGELFF.

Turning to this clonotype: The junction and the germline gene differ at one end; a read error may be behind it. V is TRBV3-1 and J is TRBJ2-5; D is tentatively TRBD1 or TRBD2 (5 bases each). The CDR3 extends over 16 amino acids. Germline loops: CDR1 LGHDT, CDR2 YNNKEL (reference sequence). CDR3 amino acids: CASSQDRGAATEPQYF. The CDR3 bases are TGTGCCAGCAGCCAAGATCGAGGGGCGGCAACAGAGCCCCAGTACTTC.

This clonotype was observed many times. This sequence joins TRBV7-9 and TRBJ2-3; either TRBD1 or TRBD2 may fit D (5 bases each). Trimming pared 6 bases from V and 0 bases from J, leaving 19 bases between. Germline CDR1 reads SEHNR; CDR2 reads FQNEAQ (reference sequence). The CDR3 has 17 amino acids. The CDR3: CASSLRKVRDSTDTQYF. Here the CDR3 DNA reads TGTGCCAGCAGTTTAAGGAAAGTACGGGACAGCACAGATACGCAGTATTTT.

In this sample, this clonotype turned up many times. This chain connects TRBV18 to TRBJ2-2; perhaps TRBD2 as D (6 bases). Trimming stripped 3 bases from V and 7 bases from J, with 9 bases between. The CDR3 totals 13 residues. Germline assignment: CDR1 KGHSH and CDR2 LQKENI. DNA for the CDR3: TGTGCCAGCTCACCCAGGGAGGACGGGGAGCTGTTTTTT. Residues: CASSPREDGELFF.

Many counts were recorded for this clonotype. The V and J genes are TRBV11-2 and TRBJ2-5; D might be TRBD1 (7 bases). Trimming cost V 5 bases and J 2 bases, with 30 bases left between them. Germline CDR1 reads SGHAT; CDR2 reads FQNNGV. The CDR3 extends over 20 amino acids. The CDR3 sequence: CASSLTQTGLGRWIQETQYF. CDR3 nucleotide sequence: TGTGCCAGCAGCCTTACCCAGACAGGGTTGGGGAGGTGGATTCAAGAGACCCAGTACTTC.

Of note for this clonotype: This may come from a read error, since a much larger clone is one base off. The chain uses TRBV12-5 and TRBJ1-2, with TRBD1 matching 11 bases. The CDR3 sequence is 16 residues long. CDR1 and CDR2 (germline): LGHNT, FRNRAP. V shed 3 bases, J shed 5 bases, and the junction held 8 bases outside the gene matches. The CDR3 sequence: CASGLILWDRGYGYTF. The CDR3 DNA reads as TGTGCTAGTGGTTTAATTCTCTGGGACAGGGGGTATGGCTACACCTTC.

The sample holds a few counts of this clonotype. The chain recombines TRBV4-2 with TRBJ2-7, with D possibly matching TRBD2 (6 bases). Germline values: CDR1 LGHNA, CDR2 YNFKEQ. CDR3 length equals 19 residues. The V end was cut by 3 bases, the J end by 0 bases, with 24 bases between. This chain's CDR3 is CASSHFLGSSGRSSYEQYF. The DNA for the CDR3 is TGTGCCAGCAGCCATTTCCTTGGAAGTAGCGGAAGGAGCTCCTACGAGCAGTACTTC.

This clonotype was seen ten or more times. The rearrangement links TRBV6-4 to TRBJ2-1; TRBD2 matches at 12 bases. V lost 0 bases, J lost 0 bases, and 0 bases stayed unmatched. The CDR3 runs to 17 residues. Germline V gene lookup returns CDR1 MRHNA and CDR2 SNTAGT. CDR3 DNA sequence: TGTGCCAGCAGTGACTCGACTAGCGGGAGCTCCTACAATGAGCAGTTCTTC. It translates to CASSDSTSGSSYNEQFF.

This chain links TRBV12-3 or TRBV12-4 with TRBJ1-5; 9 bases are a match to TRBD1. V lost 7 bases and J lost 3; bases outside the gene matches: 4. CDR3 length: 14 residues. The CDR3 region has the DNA TGTGCCAGCACCGGGACAGGGACCAATCAGCCCCAGCATTTT. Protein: CASTGTGTNQPQHF.

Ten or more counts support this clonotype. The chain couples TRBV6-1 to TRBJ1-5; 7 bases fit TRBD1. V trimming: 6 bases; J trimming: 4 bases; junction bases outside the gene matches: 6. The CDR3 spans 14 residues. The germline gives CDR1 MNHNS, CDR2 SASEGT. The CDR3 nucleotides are TGTGCCAGCAGACGACCGGGACAGAATCAGCCCCAGCATTTT. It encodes CASRRPGQNQPQHF.

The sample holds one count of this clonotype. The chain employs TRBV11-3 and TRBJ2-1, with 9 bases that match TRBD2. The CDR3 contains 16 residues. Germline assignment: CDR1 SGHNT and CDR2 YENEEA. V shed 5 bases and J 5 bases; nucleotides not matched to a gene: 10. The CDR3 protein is CASSLDLAGSHNEQFF. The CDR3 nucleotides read TGTGCCAGCAGCCTCGATCTAGCGGGATCCCACAATGAGCAGTTCTTC.

In nucleotides, the CDR3 is TGTGCCAGCAGCCCGGGGCCACAAAATGAAAAACTGTTTTTT. It is translated as CASSPGPQNEKLFF. The chain joins TRBV12-3 or TRBV12-4 to TRBJ1-4; D perhaps matches TRBD1 (5 bases). Deletions cut 6 bases from V and 5 bases from J, with 13 bases between. CDR3 length: 14 amino acids.

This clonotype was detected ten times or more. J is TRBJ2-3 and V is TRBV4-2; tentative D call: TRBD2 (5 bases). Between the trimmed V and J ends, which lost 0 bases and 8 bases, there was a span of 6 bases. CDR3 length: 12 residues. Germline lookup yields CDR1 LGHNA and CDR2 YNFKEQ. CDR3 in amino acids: CASSQDEGTQYF. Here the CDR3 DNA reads TGTGCCAGCAGCCAAGATGAGGGTACGCAGTATTTT.

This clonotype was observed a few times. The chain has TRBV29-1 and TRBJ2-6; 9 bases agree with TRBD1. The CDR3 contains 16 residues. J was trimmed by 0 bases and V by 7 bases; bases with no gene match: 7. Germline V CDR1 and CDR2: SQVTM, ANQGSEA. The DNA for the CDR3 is TGCAGCGCTAAGGGGACAGGGAGCTCTGGGGCCAACGTCCTGACTTTC. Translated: CSAKGTGSSGANVLTF.

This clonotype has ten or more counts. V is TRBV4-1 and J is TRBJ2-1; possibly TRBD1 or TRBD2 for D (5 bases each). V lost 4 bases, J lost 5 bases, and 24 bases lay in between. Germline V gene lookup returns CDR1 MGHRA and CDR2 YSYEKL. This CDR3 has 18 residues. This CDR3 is CASSPLGGTQQTDNEQFF. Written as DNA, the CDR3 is TGCGCCAGCAGCCCGCTGGGTGGGACGCAGCAAACAGACAATGAGCAGTTCTTC.

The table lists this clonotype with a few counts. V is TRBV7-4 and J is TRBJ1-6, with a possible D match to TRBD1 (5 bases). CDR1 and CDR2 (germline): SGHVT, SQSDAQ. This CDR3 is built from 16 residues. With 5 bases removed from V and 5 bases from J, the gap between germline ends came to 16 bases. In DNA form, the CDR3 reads TGTGCCAGCAGCCTAGGGTGGGACCATCATAATTCACCCCTCCACTTT. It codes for CASSLGWDHHNSPLHF.

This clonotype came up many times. The CDR3 reads CASSLYRGETQYF. CDR3 nucleotide sequence: TGTGCCAGCAGTTTATACAGGGGAGAGACCCAGTACTTC. The chain is built from TRBV27 and TRBJ2-5; 7 bases agree with TRBD1. From germline, CDR1 is MNHEY and CDR2 SMNVEV (reference sequence). With 1 base clipped from V and 4 bases from J, the junction kept 0 bases outside the gene matches. The CDR3 covers 13 residues.

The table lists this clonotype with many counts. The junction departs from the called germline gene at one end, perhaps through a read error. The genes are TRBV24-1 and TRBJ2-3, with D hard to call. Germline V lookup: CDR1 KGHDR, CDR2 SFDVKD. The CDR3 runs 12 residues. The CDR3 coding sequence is TGTGCCACCAGTCGAGACACATATACGCAGTATTTT. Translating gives CATSRDTYTQYF.

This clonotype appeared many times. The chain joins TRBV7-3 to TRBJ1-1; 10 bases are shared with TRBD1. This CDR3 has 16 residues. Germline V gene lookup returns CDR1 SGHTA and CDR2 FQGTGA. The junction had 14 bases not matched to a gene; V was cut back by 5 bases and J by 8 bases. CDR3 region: CASSPEARQGATEAFF. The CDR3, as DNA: TGTGCCAGCAGCCCCGAGGCCCGACAGGGGGCGACGGAAGCTTTCTTT. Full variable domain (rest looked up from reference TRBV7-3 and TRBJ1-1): GAGVSQTPSNKVTEKGKYVELRCDPISGHTALYWYRQSLGQGPEFLIYFQGTGAADDSGLPNDRFFAVRPEGSVSTLKIQRTERGDSAVYLCASSPEARQGATEAFFGQGTRLTVV.

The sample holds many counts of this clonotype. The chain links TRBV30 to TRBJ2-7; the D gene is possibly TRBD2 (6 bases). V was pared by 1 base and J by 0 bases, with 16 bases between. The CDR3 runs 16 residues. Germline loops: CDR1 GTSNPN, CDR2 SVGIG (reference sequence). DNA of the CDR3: TGTGCCTGGAGTGAGTTCTGGGAGGACCACTCCTACGAGCAGTACTTC. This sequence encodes CAWSEFWEDHSYEQYF.

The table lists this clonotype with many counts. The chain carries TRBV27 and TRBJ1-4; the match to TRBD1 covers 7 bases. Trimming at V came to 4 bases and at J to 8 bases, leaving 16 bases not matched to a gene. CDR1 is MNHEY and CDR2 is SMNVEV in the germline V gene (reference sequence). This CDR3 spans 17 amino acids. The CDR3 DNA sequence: TGTGCCAGCAGTTCCAAACTCCCACAGGGGATTGGGGAAAAACTGTTTTTT. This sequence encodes CASSSKLPQGIGEKLFF.

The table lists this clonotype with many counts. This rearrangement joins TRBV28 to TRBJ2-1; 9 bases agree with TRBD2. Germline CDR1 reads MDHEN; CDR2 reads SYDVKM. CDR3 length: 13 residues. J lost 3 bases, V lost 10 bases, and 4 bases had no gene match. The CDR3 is CATCGRGYNEQFF. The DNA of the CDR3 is TGTGCCACATGCGGGAGGGGCTACAATGAGCAGTTCTTC.

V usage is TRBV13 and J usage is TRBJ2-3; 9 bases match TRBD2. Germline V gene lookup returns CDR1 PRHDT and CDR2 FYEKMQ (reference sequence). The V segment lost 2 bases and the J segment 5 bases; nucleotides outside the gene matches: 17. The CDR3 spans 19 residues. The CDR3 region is CASSLNLASGAGVKDTQYF. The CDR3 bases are TGTGCCAGCAGCTTAAATTTGGCTAGCGGGGCGGGGGTTAAAGATACGCAGTATTTT.

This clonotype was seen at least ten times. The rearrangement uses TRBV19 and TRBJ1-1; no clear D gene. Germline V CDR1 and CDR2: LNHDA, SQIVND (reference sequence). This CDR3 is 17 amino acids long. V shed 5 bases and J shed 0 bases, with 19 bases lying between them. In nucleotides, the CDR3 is TGTGCCAGTAGTTCCTACTACCAGCTCACCCTGAACACTGAAGCTTTCTTT. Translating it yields CASSSYYQLTLNTEAFF.

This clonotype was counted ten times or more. CDR3 region: CASSVNRGGSWDGYTF. The CDR3 coding sequence is TGTGCCAGCAGTGTGAACAGGGGCGGCAGTTGGGATGGCTACACCTTC. The chain uses TRBV6-1 and TRBJ1-2, with 7 positions matching TRBD1. The CDR3 spans 16 residues. Germline V gene data show CDR1 as MNHNS and CDR2 as SASEGT. The J segment lost 6 bases and the V segment lost 4 bases, leaving 14 bases of the junction unmatched.